This T cell receptor beta chain originates from a study of cytomegalovirus exposure and HLA in healthy donors. Healthy bone marrow donors made up the donors. Whereas donors were nominally healthy upon sampling, unrecorded immune exposures were probable. This clone has a handful of counts. Its antigen remains unidentified. Points from the study as a whole: Most TCR sequences were uncommon, yet certain public TCRs appeared in many donors.

The germline gives CDR1 MNHEY, CDR2 SMNVEV (reference sequence). There are 13 residues in the CDR3. Trimming took 6 bases from V and 1 from J, leaving 9 bases between them. The PCR ran on 60 Vbeta and 13 Jbeta primers. Repertoires were generated with immunoSEQ multiplex PCR, while TCRdb's copy carries only in-frame clones and drops some. The profile covers more than 70,000 clones, with roughly 80% appearing a single time and roughly 2% taken by the ten largest. The sample consisted of PBMCs. This TCR came from a boy aged 5 to 17 in good health and CMV-seronegative. V is TRBV27 and J is TRBJ1-1; D call uncertain. CDR3 in amino acids: CASRTQANTEAFF. The CDR3 DNA reads TGTGCCAGCAGAACTCAGGCGAACACTGAAGCTTTCTTT.